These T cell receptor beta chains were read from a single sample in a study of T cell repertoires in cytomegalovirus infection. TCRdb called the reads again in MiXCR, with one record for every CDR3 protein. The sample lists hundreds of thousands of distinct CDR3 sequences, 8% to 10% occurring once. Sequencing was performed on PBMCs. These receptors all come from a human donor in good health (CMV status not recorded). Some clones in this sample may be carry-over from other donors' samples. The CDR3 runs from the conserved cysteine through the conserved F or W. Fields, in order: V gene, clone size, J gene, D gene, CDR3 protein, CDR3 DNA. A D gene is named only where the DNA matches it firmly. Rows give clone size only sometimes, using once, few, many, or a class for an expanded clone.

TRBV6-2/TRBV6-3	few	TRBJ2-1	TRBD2	CASRYSGGGYNEQFF	TGTGCCAGCAGATATAGCGGGGGGGGCTACAATGAGCAGTTCTTC
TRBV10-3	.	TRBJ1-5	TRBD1	CAISPDRARNQPQHF	TGTGCCATCAGCCCGGACAGGGCCAGGAATCAGCCCCAGCATTTT
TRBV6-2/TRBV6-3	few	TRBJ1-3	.	CASSPVNSGNTIYF	TGTGCCAGCAGCCCGGTGAACTCTGGAAACACCATATATTTT
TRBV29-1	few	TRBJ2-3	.	CSVDGLASTDTQYF	TGCAGCGTTGATGGGCTAGCGAGCACAGATACGCAGTATTTT
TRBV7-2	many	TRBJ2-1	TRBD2	CASSLAPAGGYNEQFF	TGTGCCAGCAGCTTAGCCCCAGCGGGGGGCTACAATGAGCAGTTCTTC
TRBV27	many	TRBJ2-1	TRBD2	CASILAGPRGEQFF	TGTGCCAGTATTCTAGCGGGGCCACGGGGTGAGCAGTTCTTC
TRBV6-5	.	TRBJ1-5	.	CASSYDSGTTPLTQHF	TGTGCCAGCAGCTATGATTCAGGGACCACCCCTTTGACCCAGCATTTT
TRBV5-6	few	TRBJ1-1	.	CASSAGVTALLREAFF	TGTGCCAGCAGCGCAGGCGTGACAGCCCTACTCAGAGAAGCTTTCTTT
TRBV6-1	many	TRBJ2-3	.	CATGRGPDTQYF	TGTGCCACTGGTCGGGGCCCAGATACGCAGTATTTT
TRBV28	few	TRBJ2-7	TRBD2	CASGDLTSGSYEQYF	TGTGCCAGCGGAGACCTGACTAGCGGGAGCTACGAGCAGTACTTC
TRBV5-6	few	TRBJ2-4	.	CASSSAHRTTKENIQYF	TGTGCCAGCAGCTCGGCCCACAGAACCACGAAAGAAAACATTCAGTACTTC
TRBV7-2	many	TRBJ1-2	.	CASSLGSVYGYTF	TGTGCCAGCAGCTTAGGTTCGGTGTATGGCTACACCTTC
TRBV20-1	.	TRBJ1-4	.	CSVRGLFF	TGCAGTGTCCGGGGGTTGTTTTTT
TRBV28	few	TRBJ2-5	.	CASSLYTETQYF	TGTGCCAGCAGTTTATATACAGAGACCCAGTACTTC
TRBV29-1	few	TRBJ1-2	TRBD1	CSVQYRGPLYGYTF	TGCAGCGTTCAATACAGGGGGCCCCTCTATGGCTACACCTTC
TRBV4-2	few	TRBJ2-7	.	CASSQVGDSSYEQYF	TGTGCCAGCAGCCAAGTCGGAGACAGCTCCTACGAGCAGTACTTC
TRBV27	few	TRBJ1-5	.	CASSLDGSRNQPQHF	TGTGCCAGCAGTTTAGATGGCAGCCGCAATCAGCCCCAGCATTTT
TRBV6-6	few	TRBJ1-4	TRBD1	CASSLFRGLGEKLFF	TGTGCCAGCAGTTTGTTCAGGGGGCTGGGTGAAAAACTGTTTTTT
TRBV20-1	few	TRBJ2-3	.	CSAPRDNTDTQYF	TGCAGTGCCCCCCGGGACAACACAGATACGCAGTATTTT
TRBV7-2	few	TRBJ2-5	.	CASSPIEGGPGGTQYF	TGTGCCAGCAGCCCTATTGAGGGGGGGCCGGGGGGGACCCAGTACTTC
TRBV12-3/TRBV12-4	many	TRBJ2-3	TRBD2	CASSALAVITDTQYF	TGTGCCAGCAGCGCCCTAGCGGTAATCACAGATACGCAGTATTTT
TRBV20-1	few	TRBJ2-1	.	CSASDYRYNEQFF	TGCAGTGCTAGTGACTACCGATACAATGAGCAGTTCTTC
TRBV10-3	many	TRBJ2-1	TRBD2	CAISAGGQPWTSGSGSSYNEQFF	TGTGCCATCAGTGCTGGCGGACAACCTTGGACTAGCGGGAGTGGAAGCTCCTACAATGAGCAGTTCTTC
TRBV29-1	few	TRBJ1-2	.	CSVEGDSKGPYGYTF	TGCAGCGTTGAGGGGGACTCAAAGGGCCCATATGGCTACACCTTC
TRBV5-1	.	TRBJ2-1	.	CASMSTSEKYNEQFF	TGCGCCAGCATGAGTACTAGTGAAAAGTACAATGAGCAGTTCTTC
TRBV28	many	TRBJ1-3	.	CASSLQVSGNTIYF	TGTGCCAGCAGTCTCCAGGTCTCTGGAAACACCATATATTTT
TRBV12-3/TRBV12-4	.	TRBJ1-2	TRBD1	CASSSTGAYYGYTF	TGTGCCAGCAGTTCGACAGGGGCCTACTATGGCTACACCTTC
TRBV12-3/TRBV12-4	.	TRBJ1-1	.	CARGAQGRPEAFF	TGTGCCAGAGGGGCTCAGGGGAGGCCTGAAGCTTTCTTT
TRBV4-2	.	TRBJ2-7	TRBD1	CASSPPGQGEYEQYF	TGTGCCAGCAGCCCACCGGGACAGGGCGAGTACGAGCAGTACTTC
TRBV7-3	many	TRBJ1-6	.	CASSLGGANSPLHF	TGTGCCAGCAGCTTAGGGGGGGCTAATTCACCCCTCCACTTT
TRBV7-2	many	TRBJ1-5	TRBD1	CASSSNQGGEPPNQPQHF	TGTGCCAGCAGCTCAAACCAAGGGGGCGAGCCTCCCAATCAGCCCCAGCATTTT
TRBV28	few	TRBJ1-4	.	CASRRGGEVPNEKLFF	TGTGCCAGCAGACGAGGGGGGGAGGTCCCTAATGAAAAACTGTTTTTT
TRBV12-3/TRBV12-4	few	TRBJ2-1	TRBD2	CASSGGSSSYNEQFF	TGTGCCAGCAGCGGGGGGTCAAGCTCCTACAATGAGCAGTTCTTC
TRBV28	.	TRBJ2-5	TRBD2	CASTPGLAGLRTQYF	TGTGCCAGCACCCCGGGACTAGCGGGGTTGAGGACCCAGTACTTC
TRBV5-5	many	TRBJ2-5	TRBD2	CASSLWYGGKKETQYF	TGTGCCAGCAGCTTGTGGTACGGGGGGAAAAAGGAGACCCAGTACTTC
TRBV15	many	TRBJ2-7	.	CATSREGRAHEQYF	TGTGCCACCAGCAGAGAAGGAAGGGCACACGAGCAGTACTTC